This is a list of T cell receptor beta chains from one sample in a study of Ad26.COV2.S vaccination and SARS-CoV-2 variants. The method was immunoSEQ multiplex PCR; TCRdb's version includes in-frame clones alone and lacks a portion of them. The sample shows around 320,000 clones, around 87% of them seen only once. The sequencing here drew on peripheral blood, taken in a trial of Ad26.COV2.S vaccine versus placebo. The receptors derive from a person between 18 and 65 years old who received the Ad26.COV2.S COVID-19 vaccine or a placebo. Both conserved end residues are part of each CDR3. Some rows have no size entry. The others give once, few or many, or a class for an expanded clone.

j_call clone_size v_call cdr3_aa
TRBJ2-2 NA TRBV30 CAWTLDRGLPQNTGELFF
TRBJ2-1 NA TRBV20-1 CSASAGGYNEQFF
TRBJ1-1 NA TRBV27 CASSLSGGLDTEAFF
TRBJ1-4 NA TRBV30 CAWSLGVQGEKLFF
TRBJ1-5 NA TRBV6-5 CASSITGDSNQPQHF
TRBJ2-7 NA TRBV7-9 CASSFAAKVISYEQYF
TRBJ2-7 NA TRBV10-1 CASSESLGGPYEQYF
TRBJ2-5 NA TRBV5-6 CASSPRLAGGQETQYF
TRBJ1-5 NA TRBV10-2 CASSYRDRGRGNQPQHF
TRBJ2-7 NA TRBV9 CASSGDLGDGIYEQYF
TRBJ2-7 NA TRBV2 CASTRQGVDEQYF
TRBJ2-2 few TRBV9 CASSVDGGGELFF
TRBJ1-4 NA TRBV10-3 CAIRAQVTEKLFF
TRBJ1-1 NA TRBV11-2 CASTVTGPNTEAFF
TRBJ1-1 once TRBV7-3 CASSLQGFNTEAFF
TRBJ2-2 NA TRBV27 CASSNAGALNTGELFF
TRBJ2-5 NA TRBV27 CASSLQGQETQYF
TRBJ2-2 few TRBV11-2 CASSAVQGNTGELFF
TRBJ1-1 NA TRBV21-1 CASRHGTGGYTEAFF
TRBJ1-4 NA TRBV5-4 CASSFPTNEKLFF
TRBJ1-4 NA TRBV4-2 CASSHAEKLFF
TRBJ1-2 NA TRBV11-2 CASSLRVSGSYGYTF
TRBJ2-2 NA TRBV11-3 CASSLGTGDTGELFF
TRBJ1-3 NA TRBV11-3 CASSLDRGTIYF
TRBJ1-1 NA TRBV7-6 CASSPLDSRQNTEAFF
TRBJ1-2 NA TRBV4-3 CASSQGGGGPYGYTF
TRBJ1-2 NA TRBV6-2/TRBV6-3 CASSPIGTGGDSYTF
TRBJ1-1 NA TRBV6-2/TRBV6-3 CASSYSGEARGMNEAFF
TRBJ1-4 NA TRBV5-1 CASSSTKQGITNEKLFF
TRBJ1-1 NA TRBV7-8 CASSLGSPRGTEAFF
TRBJ2-2 few TRBV24-1 CATSPGQGNTGELFF
TRBJ2-7 NA TRBV4-3 CASSQDRRGSPSYEQYF
TRBJ1-2 NA TRBV30 CAQQEMLLGYTF
TRBJ2-3 NA TRBV5-1 CASSTGTSGRNTDTQYF
TRBJ2-7 NA TRBV12-3/TRBV12-4 CASSFLQLYEQYF
TRBJ1-2 NA TRBV6-6 CASSYSNRGTNYGYTF
TRBJ2-7 NA TRBV6-2/TRBV6-3 CASSLWSEQYF
TRBJ1-1 NA TRBV18 CASSRSNGQGRAFF
TRBJ1-2 once TRBV3-1/TRBV3-2 CASSTEGVPNYGYTF
TRBJ1-1 NA TRBV15 CATSDLTANTEAFF
TRBJ1-2 NA TRBV15 CATSRDRSRETGGYTF
TRBJ2-7 NA TRBV27 CASSYSGPYYEQYF
TRBJ2-5 NA TRBV5-4 CASSLGLAGGQETQYF
TRBJ1-6 NA TRBV3-1/TRBV3-2 CASSQPGQGYNSPLHF